The present entry profiles one T cell receptor beta chain with its context. The record originates from a study of technical replicates of blood from several donors. Only in-frame clones appear in the TCRdb table, and some are missing; sequencing was by immunoSEQ multiplex PCR. The table records around 57,000 clones, around 94% of them present only once. V lost 4 bases, J lost 6 bases, and 19 bases lay in between. The CDR3 is 15 amino acids. Germline V gene lookup returns CDR1 ENHRY and CDR2 SYGVKD. The receptor was derived from a human donor in good health. This chain uses TRBV10-3 with TRBJ2-7; a possible D gene is TRBD2 (5 bases). The sequencing input was T cells isolated from PBMCs. This chain's CDR3 is CAISVRGASESEQYF. The DNA for the CDR3 is TGTGCCATCAGTGTACGGGGTGCTAGTGAAAGCGAGCAGTACTTC.